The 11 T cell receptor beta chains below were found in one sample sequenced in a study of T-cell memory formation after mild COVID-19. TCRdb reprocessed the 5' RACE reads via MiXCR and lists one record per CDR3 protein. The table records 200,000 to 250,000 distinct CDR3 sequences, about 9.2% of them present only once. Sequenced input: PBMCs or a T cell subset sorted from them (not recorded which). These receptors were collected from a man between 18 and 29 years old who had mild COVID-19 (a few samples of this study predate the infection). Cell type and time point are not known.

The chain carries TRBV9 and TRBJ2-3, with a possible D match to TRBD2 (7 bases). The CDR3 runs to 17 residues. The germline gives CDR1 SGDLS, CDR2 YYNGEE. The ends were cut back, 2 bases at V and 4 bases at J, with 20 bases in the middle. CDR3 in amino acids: CASSVGGALPGADTQYF. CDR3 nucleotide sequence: TGTGCCAGCAGCGTGGGGGGGGCGCTCCCCGGGGCAGATACGCAGTATTTT.

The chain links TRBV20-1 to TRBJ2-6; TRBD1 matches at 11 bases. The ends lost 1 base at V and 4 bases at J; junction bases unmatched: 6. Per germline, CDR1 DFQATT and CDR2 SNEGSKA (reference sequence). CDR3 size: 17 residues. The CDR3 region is CSARGTGGAGGANVLTF. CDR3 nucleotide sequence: TGCAGTGCTAGAGGGACAGGGGGCGCCGGAGGGGCCAACGTCCTGACTTTC.

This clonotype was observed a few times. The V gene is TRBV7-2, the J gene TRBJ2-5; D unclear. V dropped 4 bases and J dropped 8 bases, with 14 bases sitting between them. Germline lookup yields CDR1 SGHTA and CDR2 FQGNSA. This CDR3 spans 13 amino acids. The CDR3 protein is CASSSASKRTQYF. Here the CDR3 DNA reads TGTGCCAGCAGCTCCGCCTCCAAGAGAACCCAGTACTTC.

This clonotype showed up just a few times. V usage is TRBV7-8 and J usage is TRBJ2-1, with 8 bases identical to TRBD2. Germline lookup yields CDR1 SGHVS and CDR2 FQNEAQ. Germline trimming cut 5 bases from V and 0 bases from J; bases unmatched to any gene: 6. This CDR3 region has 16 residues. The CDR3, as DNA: TGTGCCAGCAGCGGACCAGCGGGGGCCTCCTACAATGAGCAGTTCTTC. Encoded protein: CASSGPAGASYNEQFF.

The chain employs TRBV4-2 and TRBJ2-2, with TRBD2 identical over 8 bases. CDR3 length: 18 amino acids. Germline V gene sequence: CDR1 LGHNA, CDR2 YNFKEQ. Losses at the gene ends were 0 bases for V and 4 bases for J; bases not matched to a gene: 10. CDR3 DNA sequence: TGTGCCAGCAGCCAAGATCCGGTGGGACTAGGGGCCACCGGGGAGCTGTTTTTT. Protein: CASSQDPVGLGATGELFF.

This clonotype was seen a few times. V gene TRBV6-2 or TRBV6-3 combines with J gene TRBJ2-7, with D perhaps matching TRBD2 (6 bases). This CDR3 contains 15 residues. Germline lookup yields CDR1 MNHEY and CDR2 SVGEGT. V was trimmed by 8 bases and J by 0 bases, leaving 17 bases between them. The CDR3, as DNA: TGTGCCAGCGGCAAGCACCGGGACTTCTCCTACGAGCAGTACTTC. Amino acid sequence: CASGKHRDFSYEQYF.

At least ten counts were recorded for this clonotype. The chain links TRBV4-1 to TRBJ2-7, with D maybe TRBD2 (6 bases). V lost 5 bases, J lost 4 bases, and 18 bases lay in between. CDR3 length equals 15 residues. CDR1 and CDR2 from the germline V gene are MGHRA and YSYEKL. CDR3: CASSNPVEGRYEQYF. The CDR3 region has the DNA TGCGCCAGCAGCAACCCGGTGGAGGGGAGGTACGAGCAGTACTTC.

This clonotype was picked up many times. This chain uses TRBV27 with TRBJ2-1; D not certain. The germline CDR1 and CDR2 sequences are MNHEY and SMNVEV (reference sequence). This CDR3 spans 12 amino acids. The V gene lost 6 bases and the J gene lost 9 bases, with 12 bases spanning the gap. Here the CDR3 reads CASSLRPGEQFF. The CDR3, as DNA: TGTGCCAGCAGCCTTAGACCAGGTGAGCAGTTCTTC.

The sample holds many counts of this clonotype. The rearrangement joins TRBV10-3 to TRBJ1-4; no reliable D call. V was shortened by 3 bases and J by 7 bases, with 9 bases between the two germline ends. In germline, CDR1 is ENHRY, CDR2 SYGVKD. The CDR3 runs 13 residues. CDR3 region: CAISERLSEKLFF. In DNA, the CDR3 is TGTGCCATCAGTGAAAGGTTGAGTGAAAAACTGTTTTTT.

The CDR3 sequence is CASSVTGYSGANVLTF. The CDR3 DNA follows: TGCGCCAGCAGCGTGACAGGCTACTCTGGGGCCAACGTCCTGACTTTC. The chain links TRBV5-1 to TRBJ2-6, with TRBD1 as a possible D gene (6 bases). This CDR3 is built from 16 residues. V lost 4 bases, J lost 0 bases, and 11 bases lay in between. From germline, CDR1 is SGHRS and CDR2 YFSETQ.

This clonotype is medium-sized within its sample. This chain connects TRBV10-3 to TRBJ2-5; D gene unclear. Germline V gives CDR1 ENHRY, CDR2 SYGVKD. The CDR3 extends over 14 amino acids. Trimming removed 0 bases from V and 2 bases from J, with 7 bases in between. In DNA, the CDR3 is TGTGCCATCAGTGAGTCGCGGACGCAAGAGACCCAGTACTTC. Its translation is CAISESRTQETQYF.